These T cell receptor beta chains were read from a single sample in a study of cytomegalovirus exposure and HLA in healthy donors. Profiling relied on immunoSEQ multiplex PCR, and the TCRdb table lists in-frame clones only, not all of them. The repertoire holds about 160,000 clones, with approximately 79% as singletons. Source material: PBMCs. The receptors originated from a man aged 40-55 years in good health and CMV-seropositive. CDR3s include the opening cysteine and the closing phenylalanine or tryptophan. The order of the fields is J gene, V gene, D gene, clone size, CDR3 length, CDR3 protein, CDR3 DNA. The D gene is left open where the match is weak. Clone size is not always given. Where it is, it says once, few, many or a class for expanded clones.

>TRBJ2-2|TRBV7-2|-|-|12
CASRGRGGELFF
TGTGCCAGCAGAGGGCGGGGCGGGGAGCTGTTTTTT
>TRBJ1-6|TRBV5-1|-|few|16
CASSLAFQGINSPLHF
TGCGCCAGCAGCTTGGCCTTCCAGGGTATTAATTCACCCCTCCACTTT
>TRBJ1-1|TRBV6-4|TRBD1|few|16
CASSDRDRGEATEAFF
TGTGCCAGCAGTGACCGGGACAGGGGGGAGGCCACTGAAGCTTTCTTT
>TRBJ2-1|TRBV6-6|TRBD2|-|16
CASRGARGGNVDEQFF
TGTGCCAGCAGGGGGGCACGGGGGGGCAATGTAGATGAGCAGTTCTTC
>TRBJ2-3|TRBV18|TRBD1|-|16
CASSLQGFLGTDTQYF
TGTGCCAGCTCTTTACAGGGGTTTCTCGGCACAGATACGCAGTATTTT
>TRBJ2-5|TRBV29-1|TRBD1|-|14
CSVEGTGFGETQYF
TGCAGCGTTGAAGGGACAGGCTTCGGGGAGACCCAGTACTTC
>TRBJ2-5|TRBV21-1|-|-|16
CASSTWTSGKQETQYF
TGTGCCAGCAGCACTTGGACTAGCGGGAAACAAGAGACCCAGTACTTC
>TRBJ2-3|TRBV4-1|TRBD2|once|17
CASSQDGSGGGTDTQYF
TGCGCCAGCAGCCAAGATGGGAGCGGGGGAGGGACAGATACGCAGTATTTT
>TRBJ1-3|TRBV29-1|TRBD1|-|14
CSVSTGLSGNTIYF
TGCAGCGTTTCGACAGGGCTCTCTGGAAACACCATATATTTT
>TRBJ2-7|TRBV7-2|-|-|12
CASSLAAGPKYF
TGTGCCAGCAGCTTAGCGGCGGGACCGAAGTACTTC
>TRBJ2-7|TRBV7-3|-|few|13
CASSSTRSHEQYF
TGTGCCAGCAGTTCAACTAGAAGCCACGAGCAGTACTTC
>TRBJ2-1|TRBV11-2|-|-|15
CASSLGGTLYNEQFF
TGTGCCAGCAGCTTAGGGGGGACACTTTACAATGAGCAGTTCTTC
>TRBJ1-2|TRBV19|-|once|13
CASKGYRLYGYTF
TGTGCCTCCAAGGGGTACAGGCTCTATGGCTACACCTTC
>TRBJ2-7|TRBV5-8|-|few|14
CASTTWTGKIEQYF
TGTGCCAGCACCACTTGGACGGGGAAAATCGAGCAGTACTTC
>TRBJ2-1|TRBV5-1|TRBD1|-|16
CASSLPKTGVDNEQFF
TGCGCCAGCAGCCTACCCAAGACAGGGGTTGACAATGAGCAGTTCTTC
>TRBJ1-3|TRBV29-1|-|-|11
CSALTGNTIYF
TGCAGCGCCCTAACTGGAAACACCATATATTTT
>TRBJ1-4|TRBV6-5|-|-|15
CATQPGRHINEKLFF
TGTGCCACACAACCGGGGAGACACATTAATGAAAAACTGTTTTTT
>TRBJ1-3|TRBV6-5|-|once|15
CASSYTRVPGNTIYF
TGTGCCAGCAGTTACACCCGGGTCCCTGGAAACACCATATATTTT
>TRBJ2-5|TRBV27|TRBD2|-|17
CASSLFPSGAYQETQYF
TGTGCCAGCAGTTTATTTCCTAGCGGGGCCTACCAAGAGACCCAGTACTTC
>TRBJ1-4|TRBV7-6|-|-|12
CASSLEGQELFF
TGTGCCAGCAGCTTAGAGGGGCAAGAACTGTTTTTT
>TRBJ2-6|TRBV7-9|TRBD1|-|17
CASRYETGGTGANVLTF
TGTGCCAGCAGATACGAAACAGGGGGAACTGGGGCCAACGTCCTGACTTTC
>TRBJ2-2|TRBV15|-|once|15
CATSRRQTVTGELFF
TGTGCCACCAGCAGACGCCAGACAGTCACCGGGGAGCTGTTTTTT
>TRBJ2-2|TRBV10-3|-|-|16
CASSPRQVPNTGELFF
TGTGCCAGCTCGCCGAGACAAGTCCCGAACACCGGGGAGCTGTTTTTT
>TRBJ1-2|TRBV7-8|-|-|14
CASSLRWGEYGYTF
TGTGCCAGCAGCTTAAGATGGGGGGAGTATGGCTACACCTTC
>TRBJ1-1|TRBV5-1|TRBD1|-|13
CASSLTGGTEAFF
TGCGCCAGCAGCTTGACAGGGGGCACTGAAGCTTTCTTT
>TRBJ2-3|TRBV5-1|TRBD1|-|16
CASSFSQGGRTDTQYF
TGCGCCAGCAGCTTCTCACAGGGGGGACGCACAGATACGCAGTATTTT
>TRBJ2-4|TRBV4-3|TRBD2|-|16
CASSRGGGEAKNIQYF
TGCGCCAGCAGCCGAGGCGGGGGAGAAGCCAAAAACATTCAGTACTTC
>TRBJ2-7|TRBV5-6|-|-|18
CASSRGYFSPTRGYEQYF
TGTGCCAGCAGCCGGGGTTATTTTTCCCCGACAAGAGGCTACGAGCAGTACTTC
>TRBJ2-7|TRBV6-1|TRBD1|-|15
CASSGRDRGTYEQYF
TGTGCCAGCAGTGGCCGGGACAGGGGCACCTACGAGCAGTACTTC
>TRBJ1-5|TRBV21-1|-|-|14
CASSKRYGVQPQHF
TGTGCCAGCAGCAAACGTTACGGGGTTCAGCCCCAGCATTTT
>TRBJ2-7|TRBV29-1|TRBD2|-|14
CSVEERGSSYEQYF
TGCAGCGTTGAGGAGCGGGGAAGCTCCTACGAGCAGTACTTC
>TRBJ1-5|TRBV28|-|-|15
CASSLPDYSNQPQHF
TGTGCCAGCAGTTTACCAGATTATAGCAATCAGCCCCAGCATTTT
>TRBJ1-1|TRBV27|-|-|14
CASRVRTGGAEAFF
TGTGCCAGCAGAGTCAGAACGGGGGGGGCTGAAGCTTTCTTT
>TRBJ1-5|TRBV30|-|-|13
CAWRLADNQPQHF
TGTGCCTGGAGATTGGCGGACAATCAGCCCCAGCATTTT
>TRBJ1-2|TRBV25-1|TRBD1|-|17
CASSEWDRGRFNYGYTF
TGTGCCAGCAGTGAATGGGACAGGGGGCGTTTTAACTATGGCTACACCTTC
>TRBJ1-5|TRBV19|-|once|13
CASSIGYNQPQHF
TGTGCCAGTAGTATAGGCTACAATCAGCCCCAGCATTTT
>TRBJ1-1|TRBV19|-|-|15
CASSMNRALNTEAFF
TGTGCCAGTAGTATGAACAGGGCTTTGAACACTGAAGCTTTCTTT
>TRBJ1-6|TRBV6-1|-|-|14
CASSEAGRNSPLHF
TGTGCCAGCAGTGAGGCAGGGCGTAATTCACCCCTCCACTTT
>TRBJ2-1|TRBV6-1|-|few|14
CASRMRRVNNEQFF
TGTGCCAGCAGAATGCGCAGGGTAAACAATGAGCAGTTCTTC
>TRBJ2-5|TRBV20-1|-|-|11
CSASSEETQYF
TGCAGTGCTAGCTCGGAAGAGACCCAGTACTTC
>TRBJ1-1|TRBV7-9|TRBD1|once|16
CASSLGQGVGNTEAFF
TGTGCCAGCAGCCTGGGACAGGGAGTGGGAAACACTGAAGCTTTCTTT
>TRBJ1-1|TRBV6-5|TRBD1|-|14
CASSLDRAGTEAFF
TGTGCCAGCAGTCTAGACAGGGCGGGCACTGAAGCTTTCTTT
>TRBJ2-5|TRBV4-1|TRBD2|few|19
CASSQGGLAGGRLQETQYF
TGCGCCAGCAGCCAAGGGGGACTAGCGGGGGGTAGATTACAAGAGACCCAGTACTTC
>TRBJ2-7|TRBV30|-|-|11
CAWSSLSEQYF
TGTGCCTGGAGTTCCCTATCCGAGCAGTACTTC
>TRBJ1-1|TRBV7-8|-|few|14
CASTARHPSAEAFF
TGTGCCAGTACCGCGAGACACCCTAGCGCTGAAGCTTTCTTT
>TRBJ1-1|TRBV2|-|-|13
CASRTGFVTEAFF
TGTGCCAGCAGAACAGGGTTCGTCACTGAAGCTTTCTTT
>TRBJ1-3|TRBV7-3|-|-|13
CASSLIQGNTIYF
TGTGCCAGCAGCTTAATACAGGGAAACACCATATATTTT